This T cell receptor beta chain stems from a study of regulatory T cells in long-lasting Graves disease. Time point of the sample: newly diagnosed GD, antithyroid drugs for less than 3 months. PBMCs were the source of the RNA used for TCR sequencing. Regarding the study as a whole: Whereas 900 to 1,000 public clonotypes were shared by new patients, persistent patients shared more, at a few thousand. Newly diagnosed patients had higher TCR diversity than persistent Graves' patients did.

There are many counts of this clonotype. Its matching antigen is unknown. For TCR beta, libraries came from iRepertoire HTBI primers and Arm-PCR of CDR3 regions. Original processing methods: Samples jointly harbored 55 to 75 TRBV and about 14 TRBJ segments. One entry per CDR3 protein, called by TCRdb with MiXCR from the multiplex PCR reads. These V and J calls derive from TCRdb rather than the authors' analysis. The sample contains 580,000 or so distinct CDR3 sequences, about 16% of which appear only once. Germline lookup yields CDR1 MNHEY and CDR2 SMNVEV (reference sequence). The CDR3 is 20 residues long. V lost 0 bases to trimming and J lost 0 bases; unmatched junction nucleotides: 11. The data also belong to a second study, concerning T cells in Graves' hyperthyroidism and ophthalmopathy. As reported in that work: Initially, a first-round RT-PCR of the TCR CDR3 employed the HTBI primer set.

The specimen comprised peripheral blood mononuclear cells (PBMCs), sampled at new diagnosis, from a patient treated with antithyroid drugs. The gene calls are TRBV27 and TRBJ2-1; 10 bases agree with TRBD1. The receptor was derived from a man in his late teens or twenties with Graves disease. The CDR3: CASSLSGTGAAESSYNEQFF. In nucleotides, the CDR3 is TGTGCCAGCAGTTTATCGGGGACAGGGGCTGCGGAAAGCTCCTACAATGAGCAGTTCTTC.